The 28 T cell receptor beta chains below come from one sample, sequenced in a study of shared clonotypes between healthy human individuals. Using immunoSEQ multiplex PCR, the repertoire was profiled, and TCRdb retains in-frame clones only, with some absent. Among around 500,000 clones, about 78% were seen once, and the ten largest hold about 11%. The sample was PBMCs. These receptors were obtained from a woman between 35 and 50 years old in good health. Some clones in this sample may be carry-over from other donors' samples.

This clone came up many times. The same CDR3 is also encoded by other DNA sequences in this sample. The V gene is TRBV15, the J gene TRBJ2-5; 9 bases fit TRBD1. From germline, CDR1 is LNHNV and CDR2 YYDKDF (reference sequence). Germline trimming cut 3 bases from V and 2 bases from J; bases unmatched to any gene: 4. The CDR3 has 15 amino acids. The CDR3 DNA sequence: TGTGCCACCAGCAGGGACAGGGGATTTCAAGAGACCCAGTACTTC. Its protein product is CATSRDRGFQETQYF.

The chain couples TRBV2 to TRBJ1-2; no clear D. The CDR3 runs 13 residues. The germline gives CDR1 SNHLY, CDR2 FYNNEI. V was shortened by 6 bases and J by 5 bases, with 13 bases between the two germline ends. The CDR3 sequence: CASRPFDEYGYTF. The CDR3 DNA reads as TGTGCCAGCAGGCCGTTTGACGAGTATGGCTACACCTTC.

V usage is TRBV6-1 and J usage is TRBJ2-6, with TRBD2 identical over 12 bases. V dropped 4 bases and J dropped 1; count of bases not matched to a gene: 5. The CDR3 has 18 amino acids. Germline CDR1 reads MNHNS; CDR2 reads SASEGT. CDR3 in DNA: TGTGCCAGCAGTGCCCGACTAGCGGGAGTATCTGGGGCCAACGTCCTGACTTTC. Translation: CASSARLAGVSGANVLTF.

This chain joins TRBV15 and TRBJ1-2, with 8 bases that match TRBD1. This CDR3 contains 16 residues. V was pared by 3 bases and J by 8 bases, with 14 bases of the junction left unmatched. The germline V gene encodes CDR1 LNHNV and CDR2 YYDKDF (reference sequence). CDR3 sequence reads: CATSRGQASAYGGYTF. The CDR3, as DNA: TGTGCCACCAGCAGGGGACAGGCCTCCGCCTATGGGGGCTACACCTTC.

The chain uses TRBV5-1 and TRBJ2-7; 10 bases map to TRBD1. V dropped 0 bases and J dropped 4; count of bases not matched to a gene: 4. The CDR3 sequence is 15 residues long. The V gene's germline CDR1 is SGHRS and CDR2 YFSETQ. This CDR3 is CASSLEGTGVYEQYF. CDR3 DNA: TGCGCCAGCAGCTTGGAGGGGACAGGGGTTTACGAGCAGTACTTC.

V is TRBV29-1 and J is TRBJ2-2, with D perhaps TRBD1 (6 bases). Germline values: CDR1 SQVTM, CDR2 ANQGSEA. The CDR3 has 12 amino acids. Trimming removed 5 bases from V and 6 bases from J, with 10 bases in between. The CDR3 bases are TGCAGCGTTTCAGGGGCCCCCGGGGAGCTGTTTTTT. Translating it yields CSVSGAPGELFF.

This clone has a count of ten or more. The V gene is TRBV25-1, the J gene TRBJ2-1; 11 positions match TRBD1. The CDR3 loop spans 15 amino acids. Trimming cost V 3 bases and J 5 bases; bases outside gene matches: 3. Germline assignment: CDR1 MGHDK and CDR2 SYGVNS. In nucleotides, the CDR3 is TGTGCCAGCAGTGACCCGGGACAGGGGGACAATGAGCAGTTCTTC. Protein sequence: CASSDPGQGDNEQFF.

This clone was picked up many times. In the same sample, other DNA sequences code for this CDR3. This chain joins TRBV7-8 and TRBJ2-5; D not certain. The closer fit of TRBJ2-7 to the DNA end suggests the J call may be wrong. This CDR3 is 15 amino acids long. Germline values: CDR1 SGHVS, CDR2 FQNEAQ. The CDR3 loop reads CASSFLRYSPYEQYF. The CDR3 DNA follows: TGTGCCAGCAGTTTCCTCCGCTACTCACCCTACGAGCAGTACTTC.

For this clone: This clone may be a read error of a much larger clone one base away. V usage is TRBV10-3 and J usage is TRBJ2-3, with TRBD2 as a possible D gene (5 bases). Germline assignment: CDR1 ENHRY and CDR2 SYGVKD. Deletions cut 3 bases from V and 0 bases from J, with 16 bases between. This CDR3 region has 17 residues. CDR3: CAISDGLACASTDTQYF. In DNA, the CDR3 is TGTGCCATCAGTGACGGTTTAGCGTGTGCTAGCACAGATACGCAGTATTTT.

The chain links TRBV4-1 to TRBJ2-3; 10 bases match TRBD2. This CDR3 contains 19 residues. Unmatched junction bases numbered 10, after V lost 1 base and J lost 0 bases. In germline, CDR1 is MGHRA, CDR2 YSYEKL. The CDR3 DNA is TGCGCCAGCAGCCAAGGTCCAGCGGGAGGGCCGGGGAGCACAGATACGCAGTATTTT. Translation: CASSQGPAGGPGSTDTQYF.

This clone has ten or more counts. The chain links TRBV21-1 to TRBJ2-1; the tabulated D call, TRBD1, remains unverified against the DNA. TRBV21-1 is a known pseudogene. The CDR3 consists of 17 residues. CDR3 nucleotides: TGTGCCACCCAAATAAAGGGACAGCGGACCAATTACAATGAGCAGTTCTTC. Its translation: CATQIKGQRTNYNEQFF.

This chain links TRBV7-9 with TRBJ2-7, with 15 bases fitting TRBD2. With V trimmed by 5 bases and J by 6 bases, 8 bases remained unmatched. Germline CDR1 reads SEHNR; CDR2 reads FQNEAQ (reference sequence). The CDR3 is 16 residues long. The CDR3: CASSRSGLAGGSEQYF. CDR3 coding DNA: TGTGCCAGCAGCCGATCGGGACTAGCGGGAGGATCCGAGCAGTACTTC.

The J gene is TRBJ1-4, the V gene TRBV19; TRBD1 is a possible D gene (5 bases). Germline assignment: CDR1 LNHDA and CDR2 SQIVND (reference sequence). V lost 2 bases and J 7 bases, leaving 14 bases between the germline ends. The CDR3 consists of 15 residues. The CDR3 reads CASSIKRGIIEKLFF. CDR3 DNA sequence: TGTGCCAGTAGTATAAAAAGGGGTATTATTGAAAAACTGTTTTTT.

The chain is built from TRBV27 and TRBJ2-3; D ambiguous. V was clipped by 2 bases and J by 6 bases, with 9 bases between them. The CDR3 extends over 13 amino acids. Germline V CDR1 and CDR2: MNHEY, SMNVEV (reference sequence). CDR3: CASSLTRGDTQYF. DNA of the CDR3: TGTGCCAGCAGTTTAACCCGAGGTGATACGCAGTATTTT.

This clone was recorded once. The CDR3 DNA is TGTGCCAGCCGTCGGTTGGGCACAGATACGCAGTATTTT. Encoded protein: CASRRLGTDTQYF. The rearrangement links TRBV11-1 to TRBJ2-3; no clear D gene. The V end was cut by 8 bases, the J end by 1 base, with 10 bases between. CDR3 length: 13 amino acids. CDR1 and CDR2 from the germline V gene are SGHAT and FQDESV (reference sequence).

The rearrangement uses TRBV6-6 and TRBJ2-7, with 11 positions matching TRBD2. The CDR3 is 13 residues long. Germline V gives CDR1 MNHNY, CDR2 SVGAGI (reference sequence). Trimming cost V 9 bases and J 4 bases; bases outside gene matches: 5. Here the CDR3 reads CASVTSGSYEQYF. DNA for the CDR3: TGTGCCAGTGTAACTAGCGGGAGTTACGAGCAGTACTTC.

J is TRBJ1-2 and V is TRBV29-1; D gene uncertain. This CDR3 is 11 amino acids long. CDR1 and CDR2 (germline): SQVTM, ANQGSEA. The CDR3 protein is CTIHDNYGYTF. For the CDR3, the DNA is TGCACTATCCACGACAACTATGGCTACACCTTC.

The rearrangement links TRBV18 to TRBJ2-1, with D possibly being TRBD1 (6 bases). V was cut by 6 bases and J by 8 bases, with 11 bases left in between. Germline CDR1 KGHSH, CDR2 LQKENI. The CDR3 extends over 12 amino acids. The CDR3 DNA sequence: TGTGCCAGCTCGCAGGGGTCGTATGAGCAGTTCTTC. Translation gives CASSQGSYEQFF. The variable domain in full, completed from reference TRBV18 and TRBJ2-1, reads NAGVMQNPRHLVRRRGQEARLRCSPMKGHSHVYWYRQLPEEGLKFMVYLQKENIIDESGMPKERFSAEFPKEGPSILRIQQVVRGDSAAYFCASSQGSYEQFFGPGTRLTVL.

The genes are TRBV18 and TRBJ2-7; TRBD1 agrees at 8 bases. The V and J ends lost 4 bases and 5 bases, in that order; junction bases with no gene match: 4. CDR1 and CDR2 (germline): KGHSH, LQKENI. The CDR3 sequence is 13 residues long. CDR3 in amino acids: CASSLDRDDEQYF. DNA for the CDR3: TGTGCCAGCTCACTGGACAGGGACGACGAGCAGTACTTC. Full variable domain (missing parts from reference TRBV18 and TRBJ2-7): NAGVMQNPRHLVRRRGQEARLRCSPMKGHSHVYWYRQLPEEGLKFMVYLQKENIIDESGMPKERFSAEFPKEGPSILRIQQVVRGDSAAYFCASSLDRDDEQYFGPGTRLTVT.

V gene TRBV19 combines with J gene TRBJ2-5; D is perhaps TRBD2 (6 bases). Germline lookup yields CDR1 LNHDA and CDR2 SQIVND (reference sequence). Trimming stripped 5 bases from V and 5 bases from J, with 30 bases between. This CDR3 has 19 amino acids. The DNA of the CDR3 is TGTGCCAGTAGTTCGCGGGACCGTAGGGAGACGGGACGATTGGAGACCCAGTACTTC. Residues: CASSSRDRRETGRLETQYF. Full variable domain (rest looked up from reference TRBV19 and TRBJ2-5): DGGITQSPKYLFRKEGQNVTLSCEQNLNHDAMYWYRQDPGQGLRLIYYSQIVNDFQKGDIAEGYSVSREKKESFPLTVTSAQKNPTAFYLCASSSRDRRETGRLETQYFGPGTRLLVL.

This clone was counted a single time. The same CDR3 arises from other DNA sequences in this sample as well. The chain carries TRBV5-4 and TRBJ2-5; TRBD1 or TRBD2 may be the D gene (5 bases each). The CDR3 loop spans 14 amino acids. The V end was cut by 3 bases, the J end by 5 bases, with 14 bases between. The germline V gene encodes CDR1 SGHNT and CDR2 YYREEE (reference sequence). The CDR3 nucleotides read TGTGCCAGCAGCTCGGGGACCGGGCGGGAGACCCAGTACTTC. Residues: CASSSGTGRETQYF.

The chain's CDR3 is CASSMPRAGGTDTQYF. The CDR3 bases are TGTGCCAGTAGTATGCCCAGAGCGGGAGGCACAGATACGCAGTATTTT. V usage is TRBV19 and J usage is TRBJ2-3; TRBD2 agrees at 8 bases. J gave up 1 base and V 3 bases, and 6 bases lay outside the gene matches. Per germline, CDR1 LNHDA and CDR2 SQIVND (reference sequence). CDR3 size: 16 residues. The complete variable domain, with remaining parts taken from reference TRBV19 and TRBJ2-3, reads DGGITQSPKYLFRKEGQNVTLSCEQNLNHDAMYWYRQDPGQGLRLIYYSQIVNDFQKGDIAEGYSVSREKKESFPLTVTSAQKNPTAFYLCASSMPRAGGTDTQYFGPGTRLTVL.

A remark on this clone: This may come from a read error, since a much larger clone is one base off. The sample has other DNA sequences that encode this CDR3 too. The V gene is TRBV7-2, the J gene TRBJ2-3; D uncertain. The CDR3 contains 13 residues. Germline lookup yields CDR1 SGHTA and CDR2 FQGNSA. V lost 1 base, J lost 2 bases, and 4 bases lay in between. CDR3 sequence (DNA): TGTGCCAGCAGCTTAGTTACCACAGATACGCAGTATTTT. It codes for CASSLVTTDTQYF.

This clone was observed a few times. The chain recombines TRBV9 with TRBJ2-3; D is undetermined. V was clipped by 0 bases and J by 1 base, with 6 bases between them. The CDR3 is 14 amino acids. Germline-derived CDR1 and CDR2 are SGDLS and YYNGEE. The CDR3 nucleotides are TGTGCCAGCAGCGTAGGTCCGCGCACAGATACGCAGTATTTT. It yields the protein CASSVGPRTDTQYF.

CDR3 loop: CASRRHGVANVLTF. Written as DNA, the CDR3 is TGTGCCAGCAGAAGACACGGGGTGGCCAACGTCCTGACTTTC. V gene TRBV2 combines with J gene TRBJ2-6; D is perhaps TRBD2 (5 bases). The CDR3 totals 14 residues. V was pared by 6 bases and J by 6 bases, with 12 bases between. Germline values: CDR1 SNHLY, CDR2 FYNNEI.

V and J are TRBV7-3 and TRBJ2-1; 11 bases fit TRBD2. With V trimmed by 2 bases and J by 6 bases, 6 bases remained unmatched. Germline lookup yields CDR1 SGHTA and CDR2 FQGTGA. CDR3 length: 16 residues. Here the CDR3 reads CASSLHSGRGTNEQFF. CDR3 DNA: TGTGCCAGCAGCTTACATAGCGGGAGGGGAACCAATGAGCAGTTCTTC.

The chain recombines TRBV30 with TRBJ1-2, with D hard to call. The CDR3 length is 13 residues. Per germline, CDR1 GTSNPN and CDR2 SVGIG (reference sequence). The V and J ends lost 1 base and 2 bases respectively, with 8 bases between them. The CDR3 loop is CAWSGGSNYGYTF. CDR3 nucleotide sequence: TGTGCCTGGAGTGGAGGCAGCAACTATGGCTACACCTTC.

This chain uses TRBV6-1 with TRBJ2-1; the D gene could be TRBD1 or TRBD2 (5 bases each). The CDR3 runs to 14 residues. In germline, CDR1 is MNHNS, CDR2 SASEGT. V was cut by 3 bases and J by 7 bases, with 13 bases left in between. The CDR3 nucleotides read TGTGCCAGCAGTGAGGGACGCTGGATTAATGAGCAGTTCTTC. Protein: CASSEGRWINEQFF.